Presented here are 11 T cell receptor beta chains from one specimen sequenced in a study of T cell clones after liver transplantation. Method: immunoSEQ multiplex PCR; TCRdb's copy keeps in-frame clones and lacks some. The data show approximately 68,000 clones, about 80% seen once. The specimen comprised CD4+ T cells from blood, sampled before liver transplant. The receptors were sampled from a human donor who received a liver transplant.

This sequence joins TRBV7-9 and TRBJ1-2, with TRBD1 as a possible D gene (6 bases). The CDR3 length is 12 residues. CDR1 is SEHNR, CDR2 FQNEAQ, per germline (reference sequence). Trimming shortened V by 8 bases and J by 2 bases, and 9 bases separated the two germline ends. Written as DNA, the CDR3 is TGTGCCAGCGTCGACAGGAACTATGGCTACACCTTC. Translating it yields CASVDRNYGYTF.

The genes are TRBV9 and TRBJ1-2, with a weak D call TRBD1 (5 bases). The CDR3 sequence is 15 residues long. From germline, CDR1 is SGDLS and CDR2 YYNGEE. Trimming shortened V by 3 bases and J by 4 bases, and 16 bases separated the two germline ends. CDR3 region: CASSAGGLGRYGYTF. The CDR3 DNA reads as TGTGCCAGCAGCGCCGGGGGGTTAGGTCGCTATGGCTACACCTTC.

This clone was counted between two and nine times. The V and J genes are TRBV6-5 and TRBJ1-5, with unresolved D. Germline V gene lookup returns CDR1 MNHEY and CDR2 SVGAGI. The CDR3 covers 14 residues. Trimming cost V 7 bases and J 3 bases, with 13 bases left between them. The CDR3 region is CASKSHSANQPQHF. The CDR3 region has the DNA TGTGCCAGCAAGTCCCACAGCGCCAATCAGCCCCAGCATTTT.

The CDR3 nucleotides are TGCGCCAGCAGCCAAGATCCTCGGTTCCCGGGGTTGGATCACATTCAGTACTTC. This sequence encodes CASSQDPRFPGLDHIQYF. The gene calls are TRBV4-1 and TRBJ2-4, with D perhaps matching TRBD2 (5 bases). V was shortened by 0 bases and J by 8 bases, with 23 bases between the two germline ends. The CDR3 length is 18 residues. Germline V gene lookup returns CDR1 MGHRA and CDR2 YSYEKL.

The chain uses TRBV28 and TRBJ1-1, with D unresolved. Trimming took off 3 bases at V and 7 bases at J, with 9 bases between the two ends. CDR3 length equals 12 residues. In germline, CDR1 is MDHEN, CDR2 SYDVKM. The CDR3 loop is CASSLSVSEAFF. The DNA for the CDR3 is TGTGCCAGCAGTTTGAGTGTAAGTGAAGCTTTCTTT.

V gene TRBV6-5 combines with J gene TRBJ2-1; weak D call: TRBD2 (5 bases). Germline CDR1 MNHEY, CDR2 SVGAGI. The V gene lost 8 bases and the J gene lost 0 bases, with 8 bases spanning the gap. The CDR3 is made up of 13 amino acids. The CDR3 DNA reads TGTGCCAGCGCTGGGAGCTCCTACAATGAGCAGTTCTTC. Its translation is CASAGSSYNEQFF.

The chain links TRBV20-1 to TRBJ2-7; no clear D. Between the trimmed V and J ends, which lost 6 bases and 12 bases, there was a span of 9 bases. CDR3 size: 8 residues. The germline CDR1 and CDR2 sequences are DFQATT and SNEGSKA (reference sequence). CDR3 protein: CSAGGRYF. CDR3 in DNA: TGCAGTGCCGGCGGCAGGTACTTC.

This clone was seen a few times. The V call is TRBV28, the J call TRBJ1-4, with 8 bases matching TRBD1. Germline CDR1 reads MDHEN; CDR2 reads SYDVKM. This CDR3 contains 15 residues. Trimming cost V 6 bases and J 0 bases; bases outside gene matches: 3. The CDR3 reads CASSHRGSTNEKLFF. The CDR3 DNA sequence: TGTGCCAGCAGCCACAGGGGGTCAACTAATGAAAAACTGTTTTTT.

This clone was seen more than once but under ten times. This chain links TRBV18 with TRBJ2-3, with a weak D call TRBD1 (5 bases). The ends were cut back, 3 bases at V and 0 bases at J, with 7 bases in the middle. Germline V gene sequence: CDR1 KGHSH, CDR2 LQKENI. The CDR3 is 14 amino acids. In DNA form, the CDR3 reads TGTGCCAGCTCACCCCGACAGAGCACAGATACGCAGTATTTT. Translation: CASSPRQSTDTQYF. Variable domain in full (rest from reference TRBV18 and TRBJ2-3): NAGVMQNPRHLVRRRGQEARLRCSPMKGHSHVYWYRQLPEEGLKFMVYLQKENIIDESGMPKERFSAEFPKEGPSILRIQQVVRGDSAAYFCASSPRQSTDTQYFGPGTRLTVL.

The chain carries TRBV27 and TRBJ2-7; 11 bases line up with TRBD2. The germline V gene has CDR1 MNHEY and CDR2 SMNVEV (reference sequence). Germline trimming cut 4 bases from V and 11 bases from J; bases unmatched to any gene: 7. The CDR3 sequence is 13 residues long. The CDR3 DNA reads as TGTGCCAGCAGTTCTAGAACTAGCGGGAGTAAGTACTTC. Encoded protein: CASSSRTSGSKYF.

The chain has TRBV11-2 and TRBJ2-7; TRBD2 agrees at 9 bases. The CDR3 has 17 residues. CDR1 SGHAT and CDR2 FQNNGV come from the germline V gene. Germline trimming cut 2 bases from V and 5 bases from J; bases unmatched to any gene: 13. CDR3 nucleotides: TGTGCCAGCAGCTTACGGTCTAGCGGGGTGGCCGGGAACGAGCAGTACTTC. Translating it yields CASSLRSSGVAGNEQYF.